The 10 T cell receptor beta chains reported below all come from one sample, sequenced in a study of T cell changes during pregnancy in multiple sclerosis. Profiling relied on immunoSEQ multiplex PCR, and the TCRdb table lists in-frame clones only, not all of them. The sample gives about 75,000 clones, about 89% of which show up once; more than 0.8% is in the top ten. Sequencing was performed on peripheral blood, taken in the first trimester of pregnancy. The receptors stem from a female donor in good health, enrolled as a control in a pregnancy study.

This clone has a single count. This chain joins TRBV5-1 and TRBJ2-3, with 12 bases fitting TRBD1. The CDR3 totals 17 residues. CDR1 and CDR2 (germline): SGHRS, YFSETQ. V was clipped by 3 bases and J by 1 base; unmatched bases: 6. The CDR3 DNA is TGCGCCAGCAGCTCAGGGACAGGGGGCTGGGGCACAGATACGCAGTATTTT. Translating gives CASSSGTGGWGTDTQYF.

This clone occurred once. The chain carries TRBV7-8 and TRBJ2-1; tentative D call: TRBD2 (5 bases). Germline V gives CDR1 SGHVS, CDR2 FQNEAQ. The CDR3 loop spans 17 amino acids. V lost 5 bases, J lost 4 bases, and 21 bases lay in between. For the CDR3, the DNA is TGTGCCAGCAGCCCCATCTTTCGGGAAAAAGCATACAATGAGCAGTTCTTC. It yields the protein CASSPIFREKAYNEQFF.

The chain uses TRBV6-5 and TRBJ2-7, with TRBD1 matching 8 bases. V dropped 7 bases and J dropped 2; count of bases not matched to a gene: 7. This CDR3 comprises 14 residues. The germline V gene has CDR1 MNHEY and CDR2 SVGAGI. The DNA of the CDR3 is TGTGCCAGCAAACCGGGACAGGCTGCCTACGAGCAGTACTTC. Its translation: CASKPGQAAYEQYF.

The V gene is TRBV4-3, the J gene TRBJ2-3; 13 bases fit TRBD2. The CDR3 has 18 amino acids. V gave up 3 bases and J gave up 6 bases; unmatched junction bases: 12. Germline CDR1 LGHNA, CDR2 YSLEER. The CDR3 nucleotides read TGCGCCAGCAGCCATTTGGAGGCCGGGACTAGCGGGACCGATACGCAGTATTTT. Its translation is CASSHLEAGTSGTDTQYF.

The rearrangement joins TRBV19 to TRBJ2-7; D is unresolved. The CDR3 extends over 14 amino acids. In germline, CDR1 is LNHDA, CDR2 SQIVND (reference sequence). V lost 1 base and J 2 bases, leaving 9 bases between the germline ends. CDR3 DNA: TGTGCCAGTAGTATAGGTGGCGGAACCTACGAGCAGTACTTC. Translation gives CASSIGGGTYEQYF.

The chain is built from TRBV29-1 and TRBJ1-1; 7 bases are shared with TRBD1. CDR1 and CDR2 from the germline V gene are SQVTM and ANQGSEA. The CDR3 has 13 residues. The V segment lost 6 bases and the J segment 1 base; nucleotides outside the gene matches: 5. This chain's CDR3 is CSVARGRNTEAFF. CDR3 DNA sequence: TGCAGCGTAGCCAGGGGGAGGAACACTGAAGCTTTCTTT.

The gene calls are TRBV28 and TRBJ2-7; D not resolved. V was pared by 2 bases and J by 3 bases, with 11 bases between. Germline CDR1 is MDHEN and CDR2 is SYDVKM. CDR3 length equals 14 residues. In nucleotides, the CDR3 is TGTGCCAGCAGTTTAGTACAGAGAAACTACGAGCAGTACTTC. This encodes CASSLVQRNYEQYF.

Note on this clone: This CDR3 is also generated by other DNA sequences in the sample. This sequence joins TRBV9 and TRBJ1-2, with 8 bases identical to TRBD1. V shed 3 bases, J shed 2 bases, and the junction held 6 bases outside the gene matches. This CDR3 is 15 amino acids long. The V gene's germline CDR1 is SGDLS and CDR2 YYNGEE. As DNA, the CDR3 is TGTGCCAGCAGCGCTCGGACAGGGACCAACTATGGCTACACCTTC. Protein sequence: CASSARTGTNYGYTF.

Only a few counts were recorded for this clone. CDR3 amino acids: CASYTTGGLTEAFF. In nucleotides, the CDR3 is TGTGCCAGCTACACCACAGGGGGCCTCACTGAAGCTTTCTTT. The rearrangement uses TRBV28 and TRBJ1-1, with 9 nucleotides matching TRBD1. The germline V gene has CDR1 MDHEN and CDR2 SYDVKM. The trim removed 8 bases at V and 4 bases at J, leaving 8 bases unmatched. This CDR3 spans 14 amino acids.

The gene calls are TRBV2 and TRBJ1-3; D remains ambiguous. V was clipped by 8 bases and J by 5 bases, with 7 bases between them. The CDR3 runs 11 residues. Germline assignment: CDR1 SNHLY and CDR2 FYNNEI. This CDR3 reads CASGLRNTIYF. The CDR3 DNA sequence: TGTGCCAGCGGACTGAGAAACACCATATATTTT. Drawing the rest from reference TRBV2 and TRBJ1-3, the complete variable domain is EPEVTQTPSHQVTQMGQEVILRCVPISNHLYFYWYRQILGQKVEFLVSFYNNEISEKSEIFDDQFSVERPDGSNFTLKIRSTKLEDSAMYFCASGLRNTIYFGEGSWLTVV.